Listed below are T cell receptor beta chains from one sample, sequenced in a study of vaccination effects on CD4 cells after COVID-19. No antigen has been assigned to these receptors. Only in-frame clones appear in the TCRdb table, and some are missing; sequencing was by immunoSEQ multiplex PCR. The repertoire has 50,000 or so clones, 67% of them found once; the top ten carry approximately 5%. The specimen comprised CD4+ T cells from PBMCs cultured without peptide, sampled before COVID-19 vaccination. The source is a human donor who received a COVID-19 vaccine. Both conserved end residues are part of each CDR3. Fields, in order: V gene, clone size, J gene, D gene, CDR3 protein, CDR3 DNA. A D gene is named only where the DNA matches it firmly. Only some rows state a clone size, as once, few, many or a class for expanded clones.

TRBV7-9	few	TRBJ2-7	NA	CASSLAGRTYEQYF	TGTGCCAGCAGCTTAGCTGGCCGGACCTACGAGCAGTACTTC
TRBV10-3	few	TRBJ1-2	TRBD1	CAIRAGTVRDGYTF	TGTGCCATCAGAGCCGGGACAGTCAGGGATGGCTACACCTTC
TRBV2	NA	TRBJ2-1	NA	CASSGRRDSYNEQFF	TGTGCCAGCAGTGGACGGCGGGACTCCTACAATGAGCAGTTCTTC
TRBV7-3	NA	TRBJ2-3	NA	CASRRIEGGTQYF	TGTGCCAGCAGACGTATCGAGGGTGGAACGCAGTATTTT
TRBV4-1	NA	TRBJ1-4	NA	CASSQVFKKLFF	TGCGCCAGCAGCCAAGTTTTCAAAAAACTGTTTTTT
TRBV3-1/TRBV3-2	few	TRBJ1-1	NA	CASSPGVTTGAFF	TGTGCCAGCAGCCCCGGGGTAACTACCGGAGCTTTCTTT
TRBV11-3	NA	TRBJ1-6	TRBD1	CASSLQGAGSPLHF	TGTGCCAGCAGCTTACAGGGGGCAGGGTCACCCCTCCACTTT
TRBV3-1/TRBV3-2	NA	TRBJ2-5	TRBD2	CASSPGLAGAQETQYF	TGTGCCAGCAGCCCCGGACTAGCGGGGGCCCAAGAGACCCAGTACTTC
TRBV28	once	TRBJ1-2	NA	CASSLGGRNGYTF	TGTGCCAGCAGTTTGGGGGGGCGCAATGGCTACACCTTC
TRBV6-5	NA	TRBJ1-6	NA	CASSYSLGPHSPLHF	TGTGCCAGCAGTTACTCGTTGGGACCGCATTCACCCCTCCACTTT
TRBV12-3/TRBV12-4	NA	TRBJ2-5	NA	CASSPQGETQYF	TGTGCCAGCAGTCCACAAGGAGAGACCCAGTACTTC
TRBV4-3	NA	TRBJ1-3	NA	CASSQEAGAGNTIYF	TGCGCCAGCAGCCAAGAGGCGGGGGCTGGAAACACCATATATTTT
TRBV6-1	NA	TRBJ1-2	NA	CASSETGNYGYTF	TGTGCCAGCAGTGAAACAGGGAACTATGGCTACACCTTC
TRBV9	NA	TRBJ2-3	NA	CASSVAPGASTDTQYF	TGTGCCAGCAGCGTAGCACCCGGGGCTAGCACAGATACGCAGTATTTT
TRBV5-1	NA	TRBJ2-1	TRBD2	CASRLAGMGEQFF	TGCGCCAGCAGACTAGCGGGAATGGGTGAGCAGTTCTTC
TRBV19	NA	TRBJ2-1	NA	CASRNTWQANEQFF	TGTGCCAGTAGGAACACCTGGCAGGCCAATGAGCAGTTCTTC
TRBV6-1	NA	TRBJ2-7	NA	CASSESTWDGPYEQYF	TGTGCCAGCAGTGAAAGTACCTGGGACGGCCCCTACGAGCAGTACTTC
TRBV29-1	NA	TRBJ1-2	NA	CSVVAGNGYTF	TGCAGCGTTGTGGCCGGTAATGGCTACACCTTC
TRBV11-2	NA	TRBJ1-2	NA	CASSRDREGGYTF	TGTGCCAGCAGCCGCGACCGGGAAGGCGGCTACACCTTC
TRBV6-1	NA	TRBJ2-5	NA	CASSEPPAQYF	TGTGCCAGCAGTGAACCCCCGGCCCAGTACTTC
TRBV19	NA	TRBJ2-3	TRBD2	CASSIDGPAGPTDTQYF	TGTGCCAGTAGTATCGATGGCCCAGCGGGGCCCACAGATACGCAGTATTTT
TRBV7-8	few	TRBJ2-1	NA	CASSLDPGVNEQFF	TGTGCCAGCAGCCTCGACCCCGGAGTCAATGAGCAGTTCTTC
TRBV21-1	NA	TRBJ2-3	NA	CASSRGREIGTDTQYF	TGTGCCAGCAGCAGGGGACGGGAGATCGGCACAGATACGCAGTATTTT
TRBV5-1	few	TRBJ2-7	NA	CASSQGGTASYEQYF	TGCGCCAGCAGCCAAGGAGGGACAGCCTCCTACGAGCAGTACTTC
TRBV19	NA	TRBJ1-6	NA	CASRGTRNSPLHF	TGTGCCAGTAGGGGGACGAGAAATTCACCCCTCCACTTT
TRBV28	NA	TRBJ2-7	NA	CASSGNGGVSYEQYF	TGTGCCAGCTCGGGAAATGGCGGAGTCTCCTACGAGCAGTACTTC
TRBV5-1	NA	TRBJ2-1	TRBD1	CASSSTGGRNNEQFF	TGCGCCAGCAGCTCCACAGGGGGGAGGAACAATGAGCAGTTCTTC
TRBV3-1/TRBV3-2	NA	TRBJ1-3	TRBD1	CASSKELGGFAHYSGNTIYF	TGTGCCAGCAGCAAAGAGTTAGGGGGCTTCGCCCATTACTCTGGAAACACCATATATTTT
TRBV7-2	NA	TRBJ2-1	TRBD2	CASSSGLAGGVLVREQFF	TGTGCCAGCAGCTCTGGACTAGCGGGGGGGGTGTTAGTACGTGAGCAGTTCTTC
TRBV19	NA	TRBJ2-3	TRBD1	CASRDRGREDTQYF	TGTGCCAGTAGGGACAGGGGGCGCGAAGATACGCAGTATTTT
TRBV28	NA	TRBJ2-7	TRBD2	CASFSGSSYEQYF	TGTGCCAGCTTTAGCGGGAGCTCCTACGAGCAGTACTTC
TRBV19	NA	TRBJ1-1	NA	CASMVQTNTEAFF	TGTGCCAGTATGGTACAGACGAACACTGAAGCTTTCTTT
TRBV27	few	TRBJ1-1	NA	CASSFSGVPEAFF	TGTGCCAGCAGTTTTTCGGGTGTACCTGAAGCTTTCTTT
TRBV12-3/TRBV12-4	NA	TRBJ2-3	NA	CASSSVTDTQYF	TGTGCCAGCAGTAGTGTCACAGATACGCAGTATTTT
TRBV10-3	NA	TRBJ1-2	NA	CAISDRDIGYTF	TGTGCCATCAGTGACCGGGACATTGGCTACACCTTC
TRBV5-4	NA	TRBJ2-1	TRBD2	CASSLGTSGGVYEQFF	TGTGCCAGCAGCTTGGGGACTAGCGGGGGGGTTTATGAGCAGTTCTTC
TRBV7-6	NA	TRBJ2-7	TRBD1	CASSLLKTGDYEQYF	TGTGCCAGCAGCTTACTCAAAACAGGGGACTACGAGCAGTACTTC
TRBV6-2/TRBV6-3	NA	TRBJ1-5	NA	CASSYPGRLNQPQHF	TGTGCCAGCAGTTACCCAGGAAGACTCAATCAGCCCCAGCATTTT
TRBV6-1	NA	TRBJ1-2	NA	CASSEQGDYGYTF	TGTGCCAGCAGTGAGCAGGGCGACTATGGCTACACCTTC
TRBV19	NA	TRBJ1-1	NA	CASSMGMPLKAFF	TGTGCCAGTAGTATGGGAATGCCACTGAAGGCTTTCTTT